These 20 T cell receptor beta chains came from one sample sequenced in a study of cytomegalovirus exposure and HLA in healthy donors. The PCR was carried out with 60 Vbeta primers and 13 Jbeta primers. Repertoires were generated with immunoSEQ multiplex PCR, while TCRdb's copy carries only in-frame clones and drops some. The sample yields some 180,000 clones, approximately 80% seen once. The source material was PBMCs. The receptors shown here come from a woman younger than 45 in good health and CMV-seronegative.

The chain uses TRBV7-3 and TRBJ1-6; D is unresolved. CDR1 is SGHTA, CDR2 FQGTGA, per germline. The V gene lost 5 bases and the J gene lost 5 bases, with 10 bases spanning the gap. There are 14 residues in the CDR3. CDR3 sequence: CASSLGTNNSPLHF. The CDR3 DNA reads as TGTGCCAGCAGCCTTGGTACTAATAATTCACCCCTCCACTTT.

The sample holds one count of this clone. The V call is TRBV15, the J call TRBJ1-5, with D possibly TRBD1 on 5 matching bases. This CDR3 region has 15 residues. Per germline, CDR1 LNHNV and CDR2 YYDKDF (reference sequence). Trimming took off 0 bases at V and 8 bases at J, with 14 bases between the two ends. The CDR3 protein is CATSRDRTGGEPQHF. The CDR3, as DNA: TGTGCCACCAGCAGAGATCGGACGGGGGGTGAGCCCCAGCATTTT.

The V gene is TRBV9, the J gene TRBJ1-1; TRBD1 might be the D (5 bases). In germline, CDR1 is SGDLS, CDR2 YYNGEE. The CDR3 contains 14 residues. V lost 3 bases and J 5 bases, leaving 14 bases between the germline ends. The CDR3 DNA follows: TGTGCCAGCAGCGCAAGACAGACAGTAACTGAAGCTTTCTTT. Protein: CASSARQTVTEAFF.

The chain recombines TRBV4-1 with TRBJ1-1; possibly TRBD1 for D (6 bases). The CDR3 consists of 14 residues. From germline, CDR1 is MGHRA and CDR2 YSYEKL. Between the trimmed V and J ends, which lost 1 base and 3 bases, there was a span of 9 bases. CDR3 coding DNA: TGCGCCAGCAGCCAAGTCGAGGGGGACACTGAAGCTTTCTTT. Protein: CASSQVEGDTEAFF.

The CDR3 sequence: CASSLIAGLAGVREQYF. For the CDR3, the DNA is TGTGCCAGCAGCTTAATAGCCGGACTAGCGGGAGTTCGCGAGCAGTACTTC. The chain combines TRBV7-3 with TRBJ2-7, with 13 nucleotides matching TRBD2. The V gene end was trimmed by 1 base and the J gene end by 6 bases; junction bases not matched to a gene: 9. Germline V gene sequence: CDR1 SGHTA, CDR2 FQGTGA. This CDR3 comprises 17 residues.

In this sample, this clone turned up a few times. This rearrangement joins TRBV10-2 to TRBJ2-3; TRBD2 aligns across 12 bases. The CDR3 covers 17 residues. Germline V gene data show CDR1 as WSHSY and CDR2 as SAAADI. The V segment lost 2 bases and the J segment 2 bases; nucleotides outside the gene matches: 5. The CDR3 region is CASSELLAGGLTDTQYF. The CDR3 DNA sequence: TGCGCCAGCAGTGAGCTACTAGCGGGGGGACTCACAGATACGCAGTATTTT.

The rearrangement links TRBV7-3 to TRBJ2-5, with 9 bases aligning to TRBD1. With V trimmed by 2 bases and J by 4 bases, 5 bases remained unmatched. Germline values: CDR1 SGHTA, CDR2 FQGTGA. The CDR3 length is 15 residues. The CDR3 sequence: CASSLSGTGRETQYF. DNA for the CDR3: TGTGCCAGCAGCTTATCAGGGACAGGGCGAGAGACCCAGTACTTC.

A few counts support this clone. This chain uses TRBV11-3 with TRBJ2-3, with 11 bases fitting TRBD2. The V gene's germline CDR1 is SGHNT and CDR2 YENEEA. This CDR3 comprises 16 residues. With 5 bases clipped from V and 2 bases from J, the junction kept 6 bases outside the gene matches. The chain's CDR3 is CASSPGTSGSTDTQYF. The CDR3 nucleotides read TGTGCCAGCAGCCCAGGGACTAGCGGTTCCACAGATACGCAGTATTTT.

The chain links TRBV12-5 to TRBJ1-1, with 10 bases that match TRBD1. The V gene's germline CDR1 is LGHNT and CDR2 FRNRAP. Germline trimming cut 5 bases from V and 2 bases from J; bases unmatched to any gene: 5. This CDR3 has 15 residues. As DNA, the CDR3 is TGTGCTAGTGGTCTCGGGACAGGGGCTAACACTGAAGCTTTCTTT. Amino acids: CASGLGTGANTEAFF.

The rearrangement links TRBV7-9 to TRBJ1-1; no clear D. The CDR3 is 15 amino acids. The V end was cut by 2 bases, the J end by 6 bases, with 16 bases between. CDR1 is SEHNR and CDR2 is FQNEAQ in the germline V gene (reference sequence). CDR3: CASSLLTARFPEAFF. The CDR3 DNA sequence: TGTGCCAGCAGCTTACTAACGGCGAGGTTCCCTGAAGCTTTCTTT.

This clone has a handful of counts. The chain recombines TRBV6-1 with TRBJ2-3, with a weak D call TRBD1 (6 bases). V shed 3 bases and J shed 6 bases, with 19 bases lying between them. The CDR3 has 16 amino acids. Germline lookup yields CDR1 MNHNS and CDR2 SASEGT. The CDR3 loop reads CASSEGEQGPRDTQYF. The CDR3 DNA follows: TGTGCCAGCAGTGAGGGGGAGCAGGGGCCTCGCGATACGCAGTATTTT.

The chain combines TRBV5-8 with TRBJ1-1, with TRBD1 identical over 8 bases. This CDR3 is 16 amino acids long. J was trimmed by 1 base and V by 1 base; bases with no gene match: 6. Per germline, CDR1 SGHTS and CDR2 YDEGEE. Here the CDR3 reads CASSLYQGAGNTEAFF. DNA of the CDR3: TGTGCCAGCAGCTTGTATCAGGGGGCAGGGAACACTGAAGCTTTCTTT. Complete variable domain (other parts from reference TRBV5-8 and TRBJ1-1): EAGVTQSPTHLIKTRGQQATLRCSPISGHTSVYWYQQALGLGLQFLLWYDEGEERNRGNFPPRFSGRQFPNYSSELNVNALELEDSALYLCASSLYQGAGNTEAFFGQGTRLTVV.

This clone was observed a single time. J is TRBJ2-7 and V is TRBV5-1; 8 nucleotides agree with TRBD1. The CDR3 runs to 14 residues. Germline values: CDR1 SGHRS, CDR2 YFSETQ. J gave up 7 bases and V 1 base, and 7 bases lay outside the gene matches. CDR3 coding DNA: TGCGCCAGCAGCTTGCGGACAGGGTTCGGAGAGCAGTACTTC. This encodes CASSLRTGFGEQYF.

The chain uses TRBV27 and TRBJ1-1, with a tentative D call TRBD1 (6 bases). The CDR3 contains 14 residues. The ends were cut back, 7 bases at V and 0 bases at J, with 12 bases in the middle. From germline, CDR1 is MNHEY and CDR2 SMNVEV (reference sequence). CDR3 sequence (DNA): TGTGCCAGCACCAAACAGGGCCTGAACACTGAAGCTTTCTTT. Protein product: CASTKQGLNTEAFF.

V is TRBV6-5 and J is TRBJ1-2, with 9 bases matching TRBD1. Unmatched junction bases numbered 10, after V lost 4 bases and J lost 4 bases. The germline V gene encodes CDR1 MNHEY and CDR2 SVGAGI. The length of the CDR3 is 16 residues. The CDR3 coding sequence is TGTGCCAGCAGTTCCTGGACAGGGGTGGGAATCTATGGCTACACCTTC. Amino acid sequence: CASSSWTGVGIYGYTF.

V gene TRBV19 combines with J gene TRBJ2-7; 9 bases match TRBD1. The length of the CDR3 is 15 residues. Trimming took 6 bases from V and 4 from J; bases not matched to a gene: 10. Germline lookup yields CDR1 LNHDA and CDR2 SQIVND (reference sequence). Here the CDR3 DNA reads TGTGCCAGTAGCGTTTCCGGGACAGGGACTTACGAGCAGTACTTC. This sequence encodes CASSVSGTGTYEQYF.

The chain is built from TRBV7-8 and TRBJ2-5, with 8 bases matching TRBD1. This CDR3 has 14 amino acids. V was clipped by 5 bases and J by 5 bases; unmatched bases: 7. CDR1 and CDR2 (germline): SGHVS, FQNEAQ. CDR3 nucleotides: TGTGCCAGCAGCCTTACAGGGGGTTGGGAGACCCAGTACTTC. It specifies CASSLTGGWETQYF.

The chain joins TRBV7-9 to TRBJ2-7, with TRBD1 as a possible D gene (5 bases). The germline gives CDR1 SEHNR, CDR2 FQNEAQ (reference sequence). The CDR3 totals 15 residues. V shed 4 bases and J shed 4 bases, with 17 bases lying between them. CDR3: CASSSDSLIIYEQYF. As DNA, the CDR3 is TGTGCCAGCAGCTCAGACAGTTTGATTATTTACGAGCAGTACTTC. The full variable domain, rest sourced from reference TRBV7-9 and TRBJ2-7, is DTGVSQNPRHKITKRGQNVTFRCDPISEHNRLYWYRQTLGQGPEFLTYFQNEAQLEKSRLLSDRFSAERPKGSFSTLEIQRTEQGDSAMYLCASSSDSLIIYEQYFGPGTRLTVT.

The chain combines TRBV12-1 with TRBJ2-7; TRBD2, the table's D call, lacks a check against the DNA. TRBV12-1 is given as a pseudogene. The length of the CDR3 is 14 residues. CDR3 DNA sequence: TGTGCCAGCAGCCCGAGGGTGAGCTCCTACGAGCAGTACTTC. Translated: CASSPRVSSYEQYF.

The J gene is TRBJ2-7, the V gene TRBV5-5; 8 nucleotides line up with TRBD1. V was clipped by 0 bases and J by 3 bases; unmatched bases: 5. The CDR3 is 15 amino acids. CDR1 is SGHKS and CDR2 is YYEKEE in the germline V gene (reference sequence). This CDR3 reads CASSLVSGGHYEQYF. The CDR3 coding sequence is TGTGCCAGCAGCTTGGTTTCAGGGGGCCACTACGAGCAGTACTTC.